This is a list of T cell receptor beta chains from one sample in a study of circulating and synovial CD4+ cells in juvenile arthritis. Clones were sequenced by immunoSEQ multiplex PCR, and TCRdb holds only the in-frame ones, with some missing. This table has about 34,000 clones, less than 97% appearing once. The sequencing sample was made of CD4+ T cells from blood. The receptors were gathered from a human donor with juvenile idiopathic arthritis. Each CDR3 is given with its conserved first and last residue. The D gene is left open where the match is weak. Some rows have no size entry. The others give once, few or many, or a class for an expanded clone.

clone_size	j_call	d_call	v_call	cdr3_nt	cdr3_aa
NA	TRBJ1-1	TRBD1	TRBV27	TGTGCCAGCAGTTTGATAAGGACAGGGGTGAACACTGAAGCTTTCTTT	CASSLIRTGVNTEAFF
NA	TRBJ2-7	TRBD1	TRBV5-4	TGTGCCAGCAGCTCAAACAGGGGGTACTACGAGCAGTACTTC	CASSSNRGYYEQYF
NA	TRBJ2-7	NA	TRBV11-2	TGTGCCAGCAGCTCTCAGGCCACCTCCTACGAGCAGTACTTC	CASSSQATSYEQYF
NA	TRBJ1-1	TRBD1	TRBV7-8	TGTGCCAGCACCATAAGACAGGGACGGGGGGAAGCTTTCTTT	CASTIRQGRGEAFF
NA	TRBJ2-7	NA	TRBV19	TGTGCCAGTAGTATTTTGATCGGGGTTTTGCCCTACGAGCAGTACTTC	CASSILIGVLPYEQYF
NA	TRBJ2-1	TRBD1	TRBV6-1	TGTGCCAGCAGCTCCCGGGACAGCTCGTACAATGAGCAGTTCTTC	CASSSRDSSYNEQFF
NA	TRBJ2-2	TRBD2	TRBV2	TGTGCCAGCAGCCGGGGGGGCCGAGATACCGGGGAGCTGTTTTTT	CASSRGGRDTGELFF
once	TRBJ1-4	NA	TRBV6-1	TGTGCCAGCACCCCGGCACAGGGTTGGGATGAAAAACTGTTTTTT	CASTPAQGWDEKLFF
NA	TRBJ2-1	TRBD2	TRBV11-1	TGTGCCAGCAGCTGGAGGGGCGGGGGGGCTATGTCCTACAATGAGCAGTTCTTC	CASSWRGGGAMSYNEQFF
NA	TRBJ1-2	NA	TRBV30	TGTGCCTGGAGTTTCCGGCAGGCTGAGGGCTACACCTTC	CAWSFRQAEGYTF
NA	TRBJ1-5	TRBD1	TRBV6-1	TGTGCCAGCACCGGGACAGGGGCTAGCAATCAGCCCCAGCATTTT	CASTGTGASNQPQHF
NA	TRBJ2-1	TRBD1	TRBV5-1	TGCGCCAGCAGCTGGGGGACAGGCAGAGCATCATCTTACAATGAGCAGTTCTTC	CASSWGTGRASSYNEQFF
NA	TRBJ1-2	TRBD1	TRBV5-1	TGCGCCAGCAGCTTGGGACAGGGGGCCGACTATGGCTACACCTTC	CASSLGQGADYGYTF
NA	TRBJ2-7	TRBD1	TRBV7-2	TGTGCCAGCAGTTTAACGGGACAGGCTTCCTACGAGCAGTACTTC	CASSLTGQASYEQYF
NA	TRBJ1-4	NA	TRBV2	TGTGCCAGCAGTGAAGCGGGGAGGACGGGTGAAAAACTGTTTTTT	CASSEAGRTGEKLFF
NA	TRBJ2-3	TRBD2	TRBV5-1	TGCGCCAGCAGCCCCGGACTAGCAGCAGATACGCAGTATTTT	CASSPGLAADTQYF
NA	TRBJ2-7	TRBD1	TRBV5-1	TGCGCCAGCAGTTCGACGGGACAGGGTCCCTACGAGCAGTACTTC	CASSSTGQGPYEQYF
NA	TRBJ1-6	NA	TRBV5-5	TGTGCCAGCCTCGAGGTTGAGACTAATTCCCCCCTCCACTTT	CASLEVETNSPLHF
NA	TRBJ2-5	NA	TRBV5-1	TGCGCCAGCAGCTTGGGAGTCGACTTCTCCCAAGAGACCCAGTACTTC	CASSLGVDFSQETQYF
NA	TRBJ2-7	NA	TRBV5-1	TGCGCCAGCAAAATGGGGGCCGAGGTCCACTACGAGCAGTACTTC	CASKMGAEVHYEQYF
NA	TRBJ1-2	NA	TRBV19	TGTGCCAGTAGTAGCGGGACCTTGCTAATCCATGGCTACACCTTC	CASSSGTLLIHGYTF
NA	TRBJ2-1	TRBD1	TRBV9	TGTGCCAGCAGCGTCCGGGACAGCCCCAGCGGCAATGTTCATGAGCAGTTCTTC	CASSVRDSPSGNVHEQFF
NA	TRBJ2-2	NA	TRBV11-2	TGTGCCACCGCTATTGGGGGGAGGACCGGGGAGCTGTTTTTT	CATAIGGRTGELFF
NA	TRBJ1-2	NA	TRBV29-1	TGCAGCGTTAACCTCGACAGGAGGAGTGGCTACACCTTC	CSVNLDRRSGYTF
NA	TRBJ2-5	NA	TRBV29-1	TGCAGCGCCGGAAACAGGGTTGCGGTCGGAGAGACCCAGTACTTC	CSAGNRVAVGETQYF
NA	TRBJ1-5	NA	TRBV4-2	TGTGCCAGCAGCCAAGACTCCCCGGGGGATAGCAATCAGCCCCAGCATTTT	CASSQDSPGDSNQPQHF
NA	TRBJ2-7	TRBD1	TRBV27	TGTGCCAGCAGTTTACTCCTCGACAGGGGTAGCGAGCAGTACTTC	CASSLLLDRGSEQYF
NA	TRBJ1-5	NA	TRBV7-9	TGTGCCAGCAGCTTCGAGGGCAATCAGCCCCAGCATTTT	CASSFEGNQPQHF
NA	TRBJ2-5	TRBD2	TRBV10-2	TGCGCCAGCAGACGTACGGGGGGGCCGTACGAGACCCAGTACTTC	CASRRTGGPYETQYF
NA	TRBJ2-5	NA	TRBV7-7	TGTGCTAGCAGCTTACCAGGCCCTCAAGAGACCCAGTACTTC	CASSLPGPQETQYF
NA	TRBJ2-7	NA	TRBV7-2	TGTGCCAGCAGCTTAGCGGGGCGGGGCGAGCAGTACTTC	CASSLAGRGEQYF
NA	TRBJ1-4	NA	TRBV27	TGTGCCAGCAGTTTCCCAGGAGGAGAAAAACTGTTTTTT	CASSFPGGEKLFF
once	TRBJ2-2	TRBD1	TRBV4-1	TGCGCCAGCAGGCAAACAGGGGGGTGGACCGGGGAGCTGTTTTTT	CASRQTGGWTGELFF
NA	TRBJ2-1	NA	TRBV14	TGTGCCAGCAGCCATGGGTTAGCTCAGTTCTTC	CASSHGLAQFF
NA	TRBJ2-1	NA	TRBV5-3	TGTGCCAGAAGCGAGTCGGTCCTTACGCCCTCCTACAATGAGCAGTTCTTC	CARSESVLTPSYNEQFF
NA	TRBJ1-6	NA	TRBV5-8	TGTGCCAGCAGCTTGGAGGAGGGGTCCTATAATTCCCCCCTCCACTTT	CASSLEEGSYNSPLHF
NA	TRBJ1-1	NA	TRBV28	TGTGCCAGCAGCACCCCTAAGAACACTGAAGCTTTCTTT	CASSTPKNTEAFF
NA	TRBJ2-1	TRBD2	TRBV5-4	TGTGCCAGCAGCTTTGGCGGACTAGCGGGAGTTAACAATGAGCAGTTCTTC	CASSFGGLAGVNNEQFF
NA	TRBJ2-7	TRBD2	TRBV18	TGTGCCAGCTCACAACTAGCGGGGGACTACGAGCAGTACTTC	CASSQLAGDYEQYF
once	TRBJ2-5	NA	TRBV10-3	TGTGCCATCAGTGAGTCGGCCAAAGCGGAGACCCAGTACTTC	CAISESAKAETQYF
once	TRBJ2-1	TRBD2	TRBV9	TGTGCCAGCAGCGGACAGGGAAAAGCGCGGGGGGGCTCCTACAATGAGCAGTTCTTC	CASSGQGKARGGSYNEQFF
NA	TRBJ2-5	TRBD2	TRBV13	TGTGCCAGCAGCCAGGGACTAGCGGAAGAGACCCAGTACTTC	CASSQGLAEETQYF
NA	TRBJ1-5	NA	TRBV7-8	TGTGCCAGCAGCCTAGACCCCAGGGGAGGGCATCAGCCCCAGCATTTT	CASSLDPRGGHQPQHF
once	TRBJ2-7	NA	TRBV4-1	TGCGCCAGCAGCCAAGAGGTCGGAGTTTCCTACGAGCAGTACTTC	CASSQEVGVSYEQYF
NA	TRBJ2-7	TRBD2	TRBV19	TGTGCCAGTAGTATCTCTAGCGGGAGCAGCTACGAGCAGTACTTC	CASSISSGSSYEQYF
NA	TRBJ1-2	TRBD1	TRBV7-9	TGTGCCAGCAGCCCGGGGACAGGGATCCTCTATGGCTACACCTTC	CASSPGTGILYGYTF